This is a list of T cell receptor beta chains from one sample in a study of human T cells and chemical hapten exposure. TCRdb re-derived calls from the RACE reads in MiXCR, one entry per CDR3 protein. This table has about 46,000 distinct CDR3 sequences, about 9% appearing once. The material was whole blood, obtained in connection with sensitization to the hapten diphenylcyclopropenone (DPC). The receptors here all came from a middle-aged woman with alopecia areata. Some clones in this sample may be carry-over from other donors' samples. Each CDR3 is given with its conserved first and last residue. D genes are given only for firm matches.

cdr3_aa | d_call | v_call
CASNLGLAYNEQFF | TRBD2 | TRBV5-1
CSAQKVEGARRAFF | TRBD1 | TRBV20-1
CASSLAGASYEQYF | . | TRBV5-5
CASSQTGGLFF | TRBD1 | TRBV12-3/TRBV12-4
CASSEEPPHSGANVLTF | . | TRBV2
CASSQSNRVFIF | . | TRBV4-1
CAWKDSGRSTEAFF | . | TRBV30
CASSQGPGGEDGAFF | TRBD1 | TRBV4-3
CSAIWGTDSNQPQHF | . | TRBV20-1
CASSQEFGTGYNQPQHF | TRBD1 | TRBV3-1
CASRTSGTTGANVLTF | . | TRBV6-2/TRBV6-3
CASSLGTEGTEAFF | TRBD1 | TRBV18
CASSFRGRGTDTQYF | TRBD1 | TRBV5-6
CASSVGNSPTSTDTQYF | . | TRBV9
CASSPGTGAEAFF | TRBD1 | TRBV7-6
CASSPRVDQPQHF | . | TRBV4-1
CASSRERGTNTEAFF | . | TRBV4-2
CASSLVTGPSEQYF | TRBD1 | TRBV7-2
CASSTLGGRADTQYF | . | TRBV19
CASSLDRAGLREQFF | . | TRBV11-2
CASRRQGKDTGELFF | TRBD1 | TRBV28
CASSYSTGPRAQHF | TRBD1 | TRBV6-2/TRBV6-3
CASSQGAGTRETQYF | . | TRBV3-1
CASSYSSGNTIYF | . | TRBV6-5
CASSPRGGLKYEQFF | . | TRBV7-3
CASSPARGVTYEQYF | TRBD2 | TRBV18
CASSHTAYEQYF | . | TRBV3-1
CASSLGGDPWDTQYF | . | TRBV7-2
CASSPRAGDEQYF | . | TRBV18
CASRPDTNTGELFF | . | TRBV6-4
CASSAAYNEQFF | . | TRBV5-1
CASSRTPNTDTQYF | . | TRBV2
CSVTLTSPHTDTQYF | . | TRBV29-1
CSATSRRTSGGPGVGETQYF | TRBD2 | TRBV20-1
CASSFLRSYNSPLHF | . | TRBV5-4
CASSLAGTGGVTEAFF | TRBD1 | TRBV5-1
CASSWAGMNTEAFF | . | TRBV5-1
CASSQDTGVDTEAFF | . | TRBV14
CASSAGTGITYEQYF | TRBD1 | TRBV9
CASSLGQDEQYF | . | TRBV7-9
CASSSRAGDNEQFF | TRBD2 | TRBV7-9
CASSLPTDTQYF | . | TRBV13